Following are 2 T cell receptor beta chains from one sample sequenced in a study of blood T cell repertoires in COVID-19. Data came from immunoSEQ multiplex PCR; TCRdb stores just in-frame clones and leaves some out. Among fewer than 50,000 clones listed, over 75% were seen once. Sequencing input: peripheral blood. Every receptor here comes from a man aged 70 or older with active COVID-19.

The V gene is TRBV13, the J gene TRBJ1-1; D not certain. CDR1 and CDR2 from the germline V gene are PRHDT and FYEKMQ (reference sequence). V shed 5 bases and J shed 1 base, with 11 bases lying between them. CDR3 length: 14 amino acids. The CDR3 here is CASSRHQANTEAFF. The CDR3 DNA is TGTGCCAGCAGCCGACACCAGGCGAACACTGAAGCTTTCTTT.

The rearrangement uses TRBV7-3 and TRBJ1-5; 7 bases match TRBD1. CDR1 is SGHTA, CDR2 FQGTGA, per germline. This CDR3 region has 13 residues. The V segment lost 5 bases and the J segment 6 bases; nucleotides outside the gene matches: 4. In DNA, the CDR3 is TGTGCCAGCAGCCGGGACAGCGGTCAGCCCCAGCATTTT. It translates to CASSRDSGQPQHF.